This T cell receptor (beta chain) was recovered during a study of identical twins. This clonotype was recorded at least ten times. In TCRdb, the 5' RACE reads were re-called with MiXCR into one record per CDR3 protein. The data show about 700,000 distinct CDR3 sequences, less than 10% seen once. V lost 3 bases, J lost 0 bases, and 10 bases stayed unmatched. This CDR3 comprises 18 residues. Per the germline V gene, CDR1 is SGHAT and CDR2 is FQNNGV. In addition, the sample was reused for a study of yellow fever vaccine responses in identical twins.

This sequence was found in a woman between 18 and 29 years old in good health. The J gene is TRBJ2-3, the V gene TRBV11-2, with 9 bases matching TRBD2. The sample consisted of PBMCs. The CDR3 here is CASSFLPSGGSSTDTQYF. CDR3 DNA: TGTGCCAGCAGCTTTCTCCCCAGCGGGGGGTCTAGCACAGATACGCAGTATTTT.